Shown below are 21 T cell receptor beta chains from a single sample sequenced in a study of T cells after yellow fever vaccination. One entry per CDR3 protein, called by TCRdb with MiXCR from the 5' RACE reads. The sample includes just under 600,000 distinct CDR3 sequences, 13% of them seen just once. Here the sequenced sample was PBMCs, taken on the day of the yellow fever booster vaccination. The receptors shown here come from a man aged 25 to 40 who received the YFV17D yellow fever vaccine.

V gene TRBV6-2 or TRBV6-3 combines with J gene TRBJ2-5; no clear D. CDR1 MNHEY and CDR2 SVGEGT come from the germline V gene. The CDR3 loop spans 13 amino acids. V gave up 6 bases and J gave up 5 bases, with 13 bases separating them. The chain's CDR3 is CASSRSGWETQYF. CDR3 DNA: TGTGCCAGCAGCCGGTCAGGTTGGGAGACCCAGTACTTC.

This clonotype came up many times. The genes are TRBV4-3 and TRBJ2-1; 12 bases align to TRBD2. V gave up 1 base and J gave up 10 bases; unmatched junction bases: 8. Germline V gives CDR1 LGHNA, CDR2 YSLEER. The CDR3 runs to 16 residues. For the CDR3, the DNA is TGCGCCAGCAGCCAAGTTGTGACTAGCGGGAGAGGCGAGCAGTTCTTC. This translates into CASSQVVTSGRGEQFF.

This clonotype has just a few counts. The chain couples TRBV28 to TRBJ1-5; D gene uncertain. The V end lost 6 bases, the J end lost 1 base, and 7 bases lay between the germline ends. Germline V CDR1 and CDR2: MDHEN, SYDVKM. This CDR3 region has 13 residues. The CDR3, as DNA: TGTGCCAGCAGGAGTTTGAGCAATCAGCCCCAGCATTTT. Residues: CASRSLSNQPQHF.

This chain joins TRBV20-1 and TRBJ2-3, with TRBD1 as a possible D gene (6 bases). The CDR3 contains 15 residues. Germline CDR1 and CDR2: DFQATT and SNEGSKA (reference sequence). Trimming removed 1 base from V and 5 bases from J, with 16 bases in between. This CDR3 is CSARVQPGAQDTQYF. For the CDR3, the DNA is TGCAGTGCTAGAGTGCAGCCAGGGGCGCAAGATACGCAGTATTTT.

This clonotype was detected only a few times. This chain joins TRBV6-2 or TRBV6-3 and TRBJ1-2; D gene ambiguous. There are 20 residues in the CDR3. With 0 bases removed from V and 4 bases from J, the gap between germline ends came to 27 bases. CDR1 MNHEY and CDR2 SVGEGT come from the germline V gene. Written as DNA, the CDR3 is TGTGCCAGCAGTTACTCGTCCGGCGGACGCCCGCGGGATTTCTCCTATGGCTACACCTTC. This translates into CASSYSSGGRPRDFSYGYTF.

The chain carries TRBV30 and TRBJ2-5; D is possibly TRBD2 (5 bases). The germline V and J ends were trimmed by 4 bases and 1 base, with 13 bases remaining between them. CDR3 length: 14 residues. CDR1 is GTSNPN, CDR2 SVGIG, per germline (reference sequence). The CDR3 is CAWIAPAAQETQYF. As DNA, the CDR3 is TGTGCCTGGATAGCGCCAGCCGCCCAAGAGACCCAGTACTTC.

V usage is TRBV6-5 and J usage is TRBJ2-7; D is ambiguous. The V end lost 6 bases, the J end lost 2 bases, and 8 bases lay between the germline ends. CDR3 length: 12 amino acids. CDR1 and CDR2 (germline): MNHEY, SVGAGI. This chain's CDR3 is CASRSYTYEQYF. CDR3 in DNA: TGTGCCAGCAGATCCTACACCTACGAGCAGTACTTC.

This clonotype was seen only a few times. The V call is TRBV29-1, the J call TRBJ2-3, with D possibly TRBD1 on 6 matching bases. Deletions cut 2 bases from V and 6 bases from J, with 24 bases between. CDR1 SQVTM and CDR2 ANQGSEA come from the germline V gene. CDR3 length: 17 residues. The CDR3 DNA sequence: TGCAGCGTTGAATCTGATGGGGACATCGAGCAAATGGATACGCAGTATTTT. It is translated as CSVESDGDIEQMDTQYF.

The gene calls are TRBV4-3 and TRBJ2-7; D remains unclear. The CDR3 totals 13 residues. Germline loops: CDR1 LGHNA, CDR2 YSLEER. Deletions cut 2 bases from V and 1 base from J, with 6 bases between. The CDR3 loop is CASSQRRSYEQYF. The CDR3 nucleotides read TGCGCCAGCAGCCAAAGAAGGTCCTACGAGCAGTACTTC.

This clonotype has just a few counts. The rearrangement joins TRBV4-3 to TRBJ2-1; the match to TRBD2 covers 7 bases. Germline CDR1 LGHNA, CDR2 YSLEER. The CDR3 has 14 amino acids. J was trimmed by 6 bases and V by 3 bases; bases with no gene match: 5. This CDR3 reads CASSHGGSGNEQFF. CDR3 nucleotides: TGCGCCAGCAGCCACGGCGGGAGTGGCAATGAGCAGTTCTTC.

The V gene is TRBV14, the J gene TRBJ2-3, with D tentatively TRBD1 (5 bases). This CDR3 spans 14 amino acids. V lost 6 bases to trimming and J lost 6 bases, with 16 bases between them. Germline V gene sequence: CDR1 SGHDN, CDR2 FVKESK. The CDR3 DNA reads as TGTGCCAGCAGTCTGAGACAGCCGTCGGATACGCAGTATTTT. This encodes CASSLRQPSDTQYF.

This CDR3 reads CASSLLAGRVTGELFF. DNA of the CDR3: TGTGCCAGCAGCCTACTAGCGGGAAGGGTTACCGGGGAGCTGTTTTTT. This chain uses TRBV7-3 with TRBJ2-2; 10 bases fit TRBD2. This CDR3 is 16 amino acids long. V was clipped by 5 bases and J by 5 bases; unmatched bases: 8. In germline, CDR1 is SGHTA, CDR2 FQGTGA.

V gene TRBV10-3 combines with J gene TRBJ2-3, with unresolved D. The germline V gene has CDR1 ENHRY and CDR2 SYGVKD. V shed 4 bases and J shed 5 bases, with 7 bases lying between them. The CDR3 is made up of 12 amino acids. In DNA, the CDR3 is TGTGCCATCAGTGGGACCGGAGATACGCAGTATTTT. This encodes CAISGTGDTQYF.

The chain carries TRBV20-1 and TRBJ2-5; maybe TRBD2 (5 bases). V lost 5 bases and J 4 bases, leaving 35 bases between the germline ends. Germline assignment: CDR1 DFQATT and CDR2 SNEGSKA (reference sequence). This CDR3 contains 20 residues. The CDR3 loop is CSASTPILSVDSQRGETQYF. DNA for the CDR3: TGCAGTGCTTCTACCCCTATCCTTAGCGTGGACTCCCAGAGAGGAGAGACCCAGTACTTC.

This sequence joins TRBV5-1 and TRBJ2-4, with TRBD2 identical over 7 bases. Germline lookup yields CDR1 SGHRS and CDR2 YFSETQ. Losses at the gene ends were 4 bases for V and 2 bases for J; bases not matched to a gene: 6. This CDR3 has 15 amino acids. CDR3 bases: TGCGCCAGCAGCGAAGGGGACTACTCCAAAAACATTCAGTACTTC. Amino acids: CASSEGDYSKNIQYF.

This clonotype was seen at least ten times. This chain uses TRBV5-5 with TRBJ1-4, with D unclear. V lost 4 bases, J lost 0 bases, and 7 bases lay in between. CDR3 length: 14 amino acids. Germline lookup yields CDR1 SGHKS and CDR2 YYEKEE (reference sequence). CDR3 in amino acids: CASSVDATNEKLFF. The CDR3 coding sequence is TGTGCCAGCAGCGTAGATGCAACTAATGAAAAACTGTTTTTT.

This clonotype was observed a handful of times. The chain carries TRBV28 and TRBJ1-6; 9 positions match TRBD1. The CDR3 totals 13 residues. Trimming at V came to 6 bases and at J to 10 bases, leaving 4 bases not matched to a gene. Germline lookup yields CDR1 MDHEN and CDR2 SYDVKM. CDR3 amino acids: CASRTGGNSPLHF. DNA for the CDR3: TGTGCCAGCAGGACAGGGGGTAACTCACCCCTCCACTTT.

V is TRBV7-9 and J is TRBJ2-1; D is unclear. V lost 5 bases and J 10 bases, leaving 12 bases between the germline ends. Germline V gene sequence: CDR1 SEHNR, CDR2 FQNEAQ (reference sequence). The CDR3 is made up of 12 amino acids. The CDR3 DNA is TGTGCCAGCAGCCCTACTCAATTAGAGCAGTTCTTC. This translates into CASSPTQLEQFF. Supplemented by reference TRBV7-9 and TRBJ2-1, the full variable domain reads DTGVSQNPRHKITKRGQNVTFRCDPISEHNRLYWYRQTLGQGPEFLTYFQNEAQLEKSRLLSDRFSAERPKGSFSTLEIQRTEQGDSAMYLCASSPTQLEQFFGPGTRLTVL.

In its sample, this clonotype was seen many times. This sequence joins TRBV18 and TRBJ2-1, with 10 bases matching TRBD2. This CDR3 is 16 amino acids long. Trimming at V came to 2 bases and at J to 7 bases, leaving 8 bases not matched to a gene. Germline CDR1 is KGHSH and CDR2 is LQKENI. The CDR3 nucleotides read TGTGCCAGCTCACCAGGGCTAGCGGGAGTGAATAATGAGCAGTTCTTC. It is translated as CASSPGLAGVNNEQFF. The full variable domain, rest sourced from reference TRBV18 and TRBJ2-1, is NAGVMQNPRHLVRRRGQEARLRCSPMKGHSHVYWYRQLPEEGLKFMVYLQKENIIDESGMPKERFSAEFPKEGPSILRIQQVVRGDSAAYFCASSPGLAGVNNEQFFGPGTRLTVL.

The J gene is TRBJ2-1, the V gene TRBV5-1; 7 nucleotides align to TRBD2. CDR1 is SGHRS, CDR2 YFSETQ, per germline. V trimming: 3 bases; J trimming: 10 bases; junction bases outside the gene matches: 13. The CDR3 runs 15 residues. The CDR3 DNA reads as TGCGCCAGCAGCTCTCCGGGCCCCCAGGGAGGGGAGCAGTTCTTC. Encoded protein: CASSSPGPQGGEQFF.

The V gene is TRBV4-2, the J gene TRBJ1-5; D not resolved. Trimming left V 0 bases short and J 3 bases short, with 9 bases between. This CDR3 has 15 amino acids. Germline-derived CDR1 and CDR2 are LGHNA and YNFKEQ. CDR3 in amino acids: CASSQDLNANQPQHF. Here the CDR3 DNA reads TGTGCCAGCAGCCAAGATCTCAACGCCAATCAGCCCCAGCATTTT.